This entry features one T cell receptor (beta chain) sequence. The target antigen is unknown. These data belong to a study of PD-1 blockade in classical Hodgkin lymphoma. General study results and limits: Exclusion removed patients who began nivolumab under 1 year after ASCT.

V shed 4 bases and J 5 bases; nucleotides not matched to a gene: 7. CDR3 length: 14 residues. Germline-derived CDR1 and CDR2 are MNHNY and SVGAGI (reference sequence). Using immunoSEQ multiplex PCR, the repertoire was profiled, and TCRdb retains in-frame clones only, with some absent. This table holds 90,000 to 110,000 clones, roughly 90% found once. Specified time point: cycle 4 day 1 (C4D1), after about 6 weeks of nivolumab. Every single patient, without exception, relapsed after autologous stem cell transplantation, and brentuximab vedotin exposure varied. The patients, who had relapsed/refractory classical Hodgkin lymphoma, achieved best responses of complete response, partial response or progressive disease.

The rearrangement joins TRBV6-6 to TRBJ1-1; TRBD1 matches at 7 bases. This receptor was identified in a human donor with classical Hodgkin lymphoma. This sample comprised peripheral blood mononuclear cells (PBMCs), obtained before the fourth cycle of nivolumab. CDR3 loop: CASSWPGGTTEAFF. The CDR3 DNA is TGTGCCAGCAGTTGGCCAGGGGGGACGACTGAAGCTTTCTTT.